There are a few counts of the clone carrying this TCR beta chain. The antigen remains unidentified. The data were taken from a study of T-cell reconstitution after alpha-beta-depleted transplantation in children. The study, taken as a whole, reports: A year post-transplant, T-cell counts and diversity derived mostly from newly produced T cells.

The V segment lost 0 bases and the J segment 0 bases; nucleotides outside the gene matches: 5. Germline V CDR1 and CDR2: DFQATT, SNEGSKA (reference sequence). The CDR3 has 16 amino acids. This sample's TCRbeta library carried unique molecular identifier barcodes. Using its own MiXCR run on the PCR reads, TCRdb lists one record per CDR3 protein. The sample shows fewer than 550,000 distinct CDR3 sequences, about an eighth of them seen only once. The receptor's source is a female patient aged 2-9 years who had a stem cell transplant for aplastic anemia, so the T cells may come from the graft donor. This chain joins TRBV20-1 and TRBJ1-3; 7 nucleotides align to TRBD1. This material consisted of PBMCs, mostly from graft donor cells, taken 180 days after TCRalphabeta/CD19-depleted stem cell transplant. The CDR3 loop is CSAREGGQLSGNTIYF. In DNA, the CDR3 is TGCAGTGCTAGAGAAGGGGGACAGCTCTCTGGAAACACCATATATTTT.